This T cell receptor beta chain was documented in a study of blood T cell repertoires in COVID-19. Per the study methods: Reference gene primer amplification gave estimated nucleated cell counts. Sequencing used immunoSEQ multiplex PCR; TCRdb keeps in-frame clones, though not all of them. The DNA was the basis for D and trimming; V, J and clone size are from that table. The sample includes about 160,000 clones, 80% of them seen just once. Germline CDR1 is MNHEY and CDR2 is SVGAGI. The CDR3 has 12 amino acids. Trimming took off 6 bases at V and 8 bases at J, with 11 bases between the two ends. This clone appeared a single time. The participants were between roughly 18 and 100 years old and came from 24 US areas. In Cohort 3, a recovered donor had either two negative PCRs, clearance, or symptom resolution.

The clonotype originates from a man aged 40-49 years who had recovered from COVID-19. Sequences were obtained from PBMCs or T cells enriched from blood (not recorded which). V is TRBV6-5 and J is TRBJ2-1; maybe TRBD1 (5 bases). CDR3 sequence: CASRATGYEQFF. The CDR3 DNA sequence: TGTGCCAGCAGAGCAACAGGTTATGAGCAGTTCTTC.